This T cell receptor (beta chain) originates from a study of shared clonotypes between healthy human individuals. Details on this clone: What it recognizes is unknown. The junction differs from germline at one of its ends, possibly a read error.

Profiled with immunoSEQ multiplex PCR; TCRdb holds only in-frame clones, not every one. There are 450,000 to 500,000 clones in the sample; 70% to 80% occur only once, and 12% lies in the top ten. Study observations and caveats: In having few donors, the study represented limited genetic and exposure-history diversity.

The CDR3 extends over 16 amino acids. Germline V gene sequence: CDR1 SSHAT, CDR2 FNYEAQ (reference sequence). All participating donors were Caucasian adults from Nashville, Tennessee. Genomic DNA, for the unsorted samples, came from tens of millions of PBMCs. The material sequenced was PBMCs. This chain connects TRBV7-7 to TRBJ2-7; TRBD1 matches 9 bases. This TCR was sampled from a woman in her 40s in good health. Some clones in this sample may be carry-over from other donors' samples. The CDR3 loop is CASSLGAGTGSHEQYF. The DNA for the CDR3 is TGTGCTAGCAGCTTAGGCGCCGGGACAGGGTCGCACGAGCAGTACTTC. Full variable domain (rest looked up from reference TRBV7-7 and TRBJ2-7): GAGVSQSPRYKVTKRGQDVTLRCDPISSHATLYWYQQALGQGPEFLTYFNYEAQPDKSGLPSDRFSAERPEGSISTLTIQRTEQRDSAMYRCASSLGAGTGSHEQYFGPGTRLTVT.